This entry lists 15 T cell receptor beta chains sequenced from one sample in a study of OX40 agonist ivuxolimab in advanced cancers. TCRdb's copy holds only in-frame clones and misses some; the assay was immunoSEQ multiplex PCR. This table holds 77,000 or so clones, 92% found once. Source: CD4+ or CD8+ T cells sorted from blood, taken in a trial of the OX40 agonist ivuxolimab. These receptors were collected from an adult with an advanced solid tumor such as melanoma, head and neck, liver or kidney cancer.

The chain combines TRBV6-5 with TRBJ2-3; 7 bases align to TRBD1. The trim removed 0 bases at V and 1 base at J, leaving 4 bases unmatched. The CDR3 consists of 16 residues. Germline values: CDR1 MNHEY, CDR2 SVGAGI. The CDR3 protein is CASSYSTGERTDTQYF. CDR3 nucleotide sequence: TGTGCCAGCAGTTACTCCACAGGGGAGCGCACAGATACGCAGTATTTT.

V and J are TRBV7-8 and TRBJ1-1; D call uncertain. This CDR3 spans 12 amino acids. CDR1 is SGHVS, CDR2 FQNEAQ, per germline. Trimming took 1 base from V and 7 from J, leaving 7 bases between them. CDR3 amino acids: CASSLEGFEAFF. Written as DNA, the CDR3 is TGTGCCAGCAGCTTAGAGGGATTTGAAGCTTTCTTT.

CDR3 sequence reads: CASEPTGANTEAFF. The CDR3 coding sequence is TGTGCCAGCGAACCGACAGGGGCGAACACTGAAGCTTTCTTT. The chain carries TRBV4-2 and TRBJ1-1, with TRBD1 matching 8 bases. Germline V gene sequence: CDR1 LGHNA, CDR2 YNFKEQ. V dropped 8 bases and J dropped 1; count of bases not matched to a gene: 6. The CDR3 is 14 residues long.

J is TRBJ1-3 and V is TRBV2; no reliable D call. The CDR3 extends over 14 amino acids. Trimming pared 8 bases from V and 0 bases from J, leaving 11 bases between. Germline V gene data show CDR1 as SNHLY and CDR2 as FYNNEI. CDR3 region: CASEAGDSGNTIYF. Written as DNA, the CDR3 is TGTGCCAGCGAGGCAGGTGACTCTGGAAACACCATATATTTT.

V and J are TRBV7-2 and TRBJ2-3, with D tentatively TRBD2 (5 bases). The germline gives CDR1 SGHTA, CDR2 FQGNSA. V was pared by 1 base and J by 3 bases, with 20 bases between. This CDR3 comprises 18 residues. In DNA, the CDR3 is TGTGCCAGCAGCTTAGAGCGGCAGACTCTGGTGGGGACAGATACGCAGTATTTT. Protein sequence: CASSLERQTLVGTDTQYF.

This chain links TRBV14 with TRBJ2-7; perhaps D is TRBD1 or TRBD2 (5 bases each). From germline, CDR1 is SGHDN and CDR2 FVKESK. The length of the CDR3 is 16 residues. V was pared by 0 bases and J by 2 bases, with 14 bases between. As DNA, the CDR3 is TGTGCCAGCAGCCAAGAATGGCAGGGAGAAGCCTACGAGCAGTACTTC. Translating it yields CASSQEWQGEAYEQYF.

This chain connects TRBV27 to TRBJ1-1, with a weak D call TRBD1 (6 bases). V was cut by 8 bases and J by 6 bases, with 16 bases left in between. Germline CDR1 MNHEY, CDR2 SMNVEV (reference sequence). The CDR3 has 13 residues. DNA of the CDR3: TGTGCCAGCTCAACGATAGGGGGGGCTGAAGCTTTCTTT. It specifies CASSTIGGAEAFF.

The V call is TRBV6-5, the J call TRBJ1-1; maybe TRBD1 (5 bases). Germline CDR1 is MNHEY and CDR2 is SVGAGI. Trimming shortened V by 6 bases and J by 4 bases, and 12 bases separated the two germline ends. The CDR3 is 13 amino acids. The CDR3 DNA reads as TGTGCCAGCAGCCCGGGGGGGTTCACTGAAGCTTTCTTT. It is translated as CASSPGGFTEAFF.

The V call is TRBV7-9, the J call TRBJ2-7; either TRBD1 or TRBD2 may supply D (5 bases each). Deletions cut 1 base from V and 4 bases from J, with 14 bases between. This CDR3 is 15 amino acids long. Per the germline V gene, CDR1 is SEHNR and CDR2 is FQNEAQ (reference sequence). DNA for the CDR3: TGTGCCAGCAGCTTAGGGGTGGGGGTAGAATACGAGCAGTACTTC. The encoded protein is CASSLGVGVEYEQYF.

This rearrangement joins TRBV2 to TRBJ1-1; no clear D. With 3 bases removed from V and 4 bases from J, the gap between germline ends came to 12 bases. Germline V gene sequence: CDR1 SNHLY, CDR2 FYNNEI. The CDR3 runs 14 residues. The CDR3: CASSDPGGPTEAFF. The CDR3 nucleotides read TGTGCCAGCAGTGACCCAGGTGGGCCCACTGAAGCTTTCTTT.

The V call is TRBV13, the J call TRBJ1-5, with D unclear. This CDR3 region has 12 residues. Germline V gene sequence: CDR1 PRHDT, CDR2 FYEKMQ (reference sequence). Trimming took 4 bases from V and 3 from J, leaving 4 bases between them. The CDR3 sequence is CASSSVNQPQHF. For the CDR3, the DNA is TGTGCCAGCAGCTCCGTCAATCAGCCCCAGCATTTT.

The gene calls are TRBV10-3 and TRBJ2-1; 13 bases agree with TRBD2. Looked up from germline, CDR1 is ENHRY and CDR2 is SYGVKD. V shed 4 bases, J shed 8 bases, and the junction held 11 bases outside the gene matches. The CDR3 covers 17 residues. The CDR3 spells CAISVTLLAGGMDEQFF. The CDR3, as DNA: TGTGCCATCAGTGTGACCCTACTAGCGGGGGGGATGGATGAGCAGTTCTTC.

The CDR3 sequence is CASSEWFGGGDTDTQYF. CDR3 bases: TGTGCCAGCAGTGAATGGTTTGGCGGGGGGGACACAGATACGCAGTATTTT. The chain carries TRBV6-1 and TRBJ2-3, with TRBD2 matching 9 bases. CDR3 length: 17 residues. Germline V gives CDR1 MNHNS, CDR2 SASEGT. Germline trimming cut 2 bases from V and 2 bases from J; bases unmatched to any gene: 8.

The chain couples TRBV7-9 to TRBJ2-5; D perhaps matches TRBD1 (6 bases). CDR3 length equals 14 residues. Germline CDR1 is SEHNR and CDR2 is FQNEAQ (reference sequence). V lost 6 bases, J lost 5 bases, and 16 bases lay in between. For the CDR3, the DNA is TGTGCCAGCAGTCAACAGGGAATCCCGGAGACCCAGTACTTC. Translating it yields CASSQQGIPETQYF.

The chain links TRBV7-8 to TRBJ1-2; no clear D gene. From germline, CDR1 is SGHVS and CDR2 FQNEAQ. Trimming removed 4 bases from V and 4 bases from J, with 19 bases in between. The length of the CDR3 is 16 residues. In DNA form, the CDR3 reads TGTGCCAGCAGCTCCAATCCGGTCATTAATCCCTATGGCTACACCTTC. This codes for CASSSNPVINPYGYTF.